This T cell receptor (beta chain) is from a study of blood T cell repertoires in COVID-19. Only in-frame clones appear in the TCRdb table, and some are missing; sequencing was by immunoSEQ multiplex PCR. The sample has 70,000 or so clones; 75% to 85% are singletons. The clonotype originates from a human donor in a cohort sampled during active COVID-19. The material sequenced was peripheral blood.

The CDR3 DNA reads as TGTGCCAGCAGCCAAGATGGCGCGGGACAGGGGGCTGGTAGAGCTTTCTTT. This sequence encodes CASSQDGAGQGAGRAFF. The V gene is TRBV3-1 (or the pseudogene TRBV3-2), the J gene TRBJ1-1; 12 positions agree with TRBD1. CDR3 length equals 17 residues. Germline V gives CDR1 LGHDT, CDR2 YNNKEL (reference sequence). With V trimmed by 0 bases and J by 10 bases, 12 bases remained unmatched.